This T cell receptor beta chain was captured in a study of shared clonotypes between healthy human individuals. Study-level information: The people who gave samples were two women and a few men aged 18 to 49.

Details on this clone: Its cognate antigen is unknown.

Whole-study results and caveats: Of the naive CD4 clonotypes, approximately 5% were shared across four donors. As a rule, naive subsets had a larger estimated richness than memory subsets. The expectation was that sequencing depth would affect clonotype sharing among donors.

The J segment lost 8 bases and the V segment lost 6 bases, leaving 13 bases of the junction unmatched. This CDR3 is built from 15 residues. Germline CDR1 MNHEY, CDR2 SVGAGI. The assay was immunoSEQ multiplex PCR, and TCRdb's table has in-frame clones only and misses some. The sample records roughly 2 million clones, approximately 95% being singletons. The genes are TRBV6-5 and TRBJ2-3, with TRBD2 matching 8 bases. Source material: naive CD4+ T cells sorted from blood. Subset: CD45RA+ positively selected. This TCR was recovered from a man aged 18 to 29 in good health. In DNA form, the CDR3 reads TGTGCCAGCAGGGTAGCGGGGTCCCTCGCCAGTACGCAGTATTTT. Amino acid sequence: CASRVAGSLASTQYF.